This T cell receptor (beta chain) was recorded in a study of blood T cell repertoires in COVID-19. Produced via immunoSEQ multiplex PCR; TCRdb's table is partial and in-frame only. The data hold over 150,000 clones, with approximately 82% observed a single time. Recovered participants had two consecutive negative NP/OP PCR tests, healthcare professional clearance, or symptom resolution. Trimming took 6 bases from V and 0 from J, leaving 7 bases between them. This CDR3 is 13 amino acids long. CDR1 MNHEY and CDR2 SMNVEV come from the germline V gene (reference sequence). This TCR was recovered from a woman between 45 and 65 years old who had recovered from COVID-19. The sample comprised PBMCs or T cells enriched from blood (not recorded which). The chain employs TRBV27 and TRBJ2-3; D unresolved. The CDR3, as DNA: TGTGCCAGCAGACTCTCTAGCACAGATACGCAGTATTTT. Translating it yields CASRLSSTDTQYF.